Following are 5 T cell receptor beta chains from one sample sequenced in a study of human T cells and chemical hapten exposure (dated by TCRdb to about 2021). The meaning of the sample's time point label: patch test 2, 6 weeks after DPC sensitization. Reading the label with the study, this specimen's treatment or condition is: therapeutic diphenylcyclopropenone sensitization with weekly scalp DPC. Libraries came from RACE. Instrument used: NextSeq 500. TCRdb reprocessed the public reads (quality trimming at Q25 with fastp, clone calling with MiXCR) and kept in-frame beta chains. A single entry per CDR3 protein holds the most common genes and DNA from its merged rows. For this sample there are roughly 94,000 distinct CDR3 sequences; about a tenth appear just once. The ten top clones hold more than 2% of the sample. Specimen: whole blood, collected in connection with sensitization to the hapten diphenylcyclopropenone (DPC). The receptor source for this set is a woman aged 40 to 55 with alopecia areata. Some clones in this sample may be carry-over from other donors' samples.

The rearrangement uses TRBV3-1 and TRBJ1-6; TRBD1 might be the D (5 bases). The CDR3 has 16 residues. V was clipped by 2 bases and J by 6 bases, with 14 bases between them. Germline CDR1 and CDR2: LGHDT and YNNKEL (reference sequence). For the CDR3, the DNA is TGTGCCAGCAGCCAATCTCGGGGGGTTGCTAATTCACCCCTCCACTTT. Residues: CASSQSRGVANSPLHF.

This clonotype has more than one count but fewer than ten. The genes are TRBV6-2 or TRBV6-3 and TRBJ2-7; a possible D gene is TRBD2 (6 bases). CDR3 size: 13 residues. The germline V gene has CDR1 MNHEY and CDR2 SVGEGT. The CDR3 coding sequence is TGTGCTACTGGGCGGGACCTCCCGTACGAGCAGTACTTC. Protein sequence: CATGRDLPYEQYF.

This clonotype was observed many times. The CDR3 sequence is CASSPRIRGFTDTQYF. The CDR3 DNA is TGTGCCAGCAGTCCTCGGATTAGGGGGTTCACAGATACGCAGTATTTT. The chain employs TRBV27 and TRBJ2-3; possibly TRBD1 for D (6 bases). Germline values: CDR1 MNHEY, CDR2 SMNVEV (reference sequence). With 5 bases removed from V and 2 bases from J, the gap between germline ends came to 17 bases. The CDR3 has 16 residues.

The rearrangement joins TRBV20-1 to TRBJ2-3; the match to TRBD2 covers 8 bases. The CDR3 contains 17 residues. V lost 2 bases, J lost 2 bases, and 12 bases stayed unmatched. Germline values: CDR1 DFQATT, CDR2 SNEGSKA (reference sequence). The CDR3 DNA follows: TGCAGTGCTAGACCTTTCTTAACGGGAGGGCCCACAGATACGCAGTATTTT. As protein: CSARPFLTGGPTDTQYF.

A few counts support this clonotype. This chain uses TRBV7-6 with TRBJ2-5; 7 bases fit TRBD1. Germline loops: CDR1 SGHVS, CDR2 FNYEAQ. This CDR3 is built from 17 residues. The J segment lost 2 bases and the V segment lost 4 bases, leaving 13 bases of the junction unmatched. CDR3 sequence: CASSWSPPGTVQETQYF. In DNA form, the CDR3 reads TGTGCCAGCAGCTGGTCCCCCCCGGGGACAGTACAAGAGACCCAGTACTTC.